This T cell receptor beta chain originates from a study of blood T cell repertoires in COVID-19. Study in general: Sites in the United States, Italy and Spain provided acute and convalescent COVID-19 samples. From T cells, B-cell-depleted T cells, or PBMCs came the material, which was cDNA or gDNA.

Looked up from germline, CDR1 is ENHRY and CDR2 is SYGVKD. The CDR3 loop spans 14 amino acids. Trimming stripped 4 bases from V and 2 bases from J, with 11 bases between. Original handling: Counts of nucleated cells, estimated from reference gene primer amplification, were obtained. Method: immunoSEQ multiplex PCR; TCRdb's copy keeps in-frame clones and lacks some. That table furnishes V, J and clone size, whereas the DNA furnished D and trimming. The data show roughly 160,000 clones, with about 88% seen just once and almost 1% held by the top ten. This clonotype was sampled from a man aged 18-30 years with acute or convalescent COVID-19. The chain is built from TRBV10-3 and TRBJ1-2; weak D call: TRBD1 (6 bases). The sequencing sample was made of peripheral blood. Written as DNA, the CDR3 is TGTGCCATCAGTGGTGTAGGGGGAAACTATGGCTACACCTTC. Protein sequence: CAISGVGGNYGYTF.